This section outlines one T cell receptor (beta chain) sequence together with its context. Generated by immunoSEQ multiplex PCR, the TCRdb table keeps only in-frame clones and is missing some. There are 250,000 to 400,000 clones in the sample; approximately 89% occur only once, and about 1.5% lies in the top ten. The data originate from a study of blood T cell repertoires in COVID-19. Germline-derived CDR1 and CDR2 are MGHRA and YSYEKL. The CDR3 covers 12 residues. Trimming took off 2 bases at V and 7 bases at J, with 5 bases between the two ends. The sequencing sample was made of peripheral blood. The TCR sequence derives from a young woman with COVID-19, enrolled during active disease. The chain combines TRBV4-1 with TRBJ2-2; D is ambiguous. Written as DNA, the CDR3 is TGCGCCAGCAGCCAAAGTAGCGGGGAGCTGTTTTTT. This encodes CASSQSSGELFF.